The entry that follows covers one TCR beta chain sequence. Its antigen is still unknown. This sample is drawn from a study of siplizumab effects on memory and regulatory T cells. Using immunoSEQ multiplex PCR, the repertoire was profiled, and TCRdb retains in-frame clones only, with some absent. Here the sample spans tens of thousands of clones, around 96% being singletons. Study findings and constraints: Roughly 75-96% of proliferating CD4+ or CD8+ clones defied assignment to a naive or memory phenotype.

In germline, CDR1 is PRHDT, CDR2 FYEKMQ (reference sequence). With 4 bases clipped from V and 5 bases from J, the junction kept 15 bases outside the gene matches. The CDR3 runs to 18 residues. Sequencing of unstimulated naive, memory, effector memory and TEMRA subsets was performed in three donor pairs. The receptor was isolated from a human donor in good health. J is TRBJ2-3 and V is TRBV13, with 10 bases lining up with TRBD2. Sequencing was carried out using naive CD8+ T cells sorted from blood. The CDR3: CASSSYLAGAPREDTQYF. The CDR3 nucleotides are TGTGCCAGCAGCTCCTATCTAGCGGGGGCCCCGCGGGAAGATACGCAGTATTTT.